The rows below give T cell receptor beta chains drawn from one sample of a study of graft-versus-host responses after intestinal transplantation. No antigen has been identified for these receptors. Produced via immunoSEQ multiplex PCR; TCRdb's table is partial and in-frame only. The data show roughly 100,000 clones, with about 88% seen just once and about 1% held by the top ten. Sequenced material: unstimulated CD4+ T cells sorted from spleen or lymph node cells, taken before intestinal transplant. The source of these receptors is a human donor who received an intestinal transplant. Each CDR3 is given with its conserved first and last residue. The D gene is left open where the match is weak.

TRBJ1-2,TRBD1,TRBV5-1,TGCGCCAGCAGCAATACCGGGACAGGAGTTCTCAACTATGGCTACACCTTC,CASSNTGTGVLNYGYTF
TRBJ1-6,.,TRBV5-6,TGTGCCAGCAGCTTTAGCACCCTGAGGGAATCACCCCTCCACTTT,CASSFSTLRESPLHF
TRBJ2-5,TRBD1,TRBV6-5,TGTGCCAGCAGAAGGACAGGGGGACAAGAGACCCAGTACTTC,CASRRTGGQETQYF
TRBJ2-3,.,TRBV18,TGTGCCAGCTCACCAGCCGGATCTAGCACAGATACGCAGTATTTT,CASSPAGSSTDTQYF
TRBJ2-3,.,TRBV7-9,TGTGCCAGCAGCTTAGATGGGGCCGGCACAGATACGCAGTATTTT,CASSLDGAGTDTQYF
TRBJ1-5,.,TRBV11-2,TGTGCCAGCAGCCTAGCCAGTTATCAGCCCCAGCATTTT,CASSLASYQPQHF
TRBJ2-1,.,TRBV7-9,TGTGCCAGCAGCTTTATAGCTTACAATGAGCAGTTCTTC,CASSFIAYNEQFF
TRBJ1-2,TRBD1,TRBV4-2,TGTGCCAGCAGCCATAACAACCCACAGGGGAGGTATGGCTACACCTTC,CASSHNNPQGRYGYTF
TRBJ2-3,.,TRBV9,TGTGCCAGCAGCGTAGGGCTCGCCAGAGATACGCAGTATTTT,CASSVGLARDTQYF
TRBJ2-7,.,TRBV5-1,TGCGCCAGCAGCTTTGCTAGGGTTGGTGACGAGCAGTACTTC,CASSFARVGDEQYF
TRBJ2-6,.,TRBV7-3,TGTGCCAGCAGGGCAGGGCCCGGGGCCAACGTCCTGACTTTC,CASRAGPGANVLTF
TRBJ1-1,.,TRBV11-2,TGTGCCAGCAAAAGGGTCGGGTCCACTGAAGCTTTCTTT,CASKRVGSTEAFF
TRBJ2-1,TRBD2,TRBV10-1,TGCGCCAGCAGTGCTAGCGGGAGGGCCAATTATTACAATGAGCAGTTCTTC,CASSASGRANYYNEQFF
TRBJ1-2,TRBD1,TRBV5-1,TGCGCCAGCTCCCCACAGGGGGAAAGAGGCTACACCTTC,CASSPQGERGYTF
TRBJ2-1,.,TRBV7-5,TGTGTCAGAAGCTTGGTTAGGACAGGGGTCTATGAGCAGTTCTTC,CVRSLVRTGVYEQFF
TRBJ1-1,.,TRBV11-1,TGTGCCAGCAGCTTAGGGTCAAGGGGTTGGACTGAAGCTTTCTTT,CASSLGSRGWTEAFF